One T cell receptor (beta chain) is described in this entry. Its antigen target is currently unknown. Base-call qualities are not available, and no considerably larger clone is one nucleotide away. The CDR3 covers 14 residues, taking in both the cysteine and the phenylalanine. CDR3 DNA is the only sequence kept; it has 42 bases, read in frame from the first base. The germline V gene provides CDR1 SGDLS and CDR2 YYNGEE. Deletion took 3 bases off V and 9 bases off J, with a span of 18 bases between the germline ends. These data are taken from a study of shared clonotypes between healthy human individuals (dated by TCRdb to the early 2020s). At the level of the whole study: The cohort included three men and a couple of women between 18 and 49 years of age. Per donor, leukapheresis produced somewhere between about 0.94 and 8.9 billion PBMCs. The study deeply sequenced blood TCR repertoires of about 5 healthy adults to estimate repertoire size and the extent of clonotype sharing between individuals. Libraries were prepared and TCR repertoires were sequenced by different laboratories using diverse techniques, in order to increase sequencing depth and limit assay-specific biases. The study at large found these results: Based on pairwise subsampling, the degree of clonotype sharing among donors was expected to be affected by sequencing depth. Sampling was restricted to blood, and TCR repertoires in tissue are likely to differ from TCR repertoires in blood. Because the study included a small number of donors, the genetic and exposure-history diversity represented was limited.

Using the deep immunoSEQ assay, multiplex PCR amplified TCR CDR3 regions from genomic DNA. For each cell subset, the extracted genomic DNA was distributed evenly across all wells of several immunoSEQ 96-well plates, and each plate served as one replicate. For unsorted PBMC, 250 to 300 ng genomic DNA, equal to 25,000 to 35,000 T cell genomes, was loaded into each replicate PCR. Unsorted PBMC genomic DNA was sequenced across ten immunoSEQ deep assay plates. Purified libraries were quantified with a Qubit 3.0 fluorometer, sized on a Bioanalyzer 2100, and re-quantified with the KAPA Library Quantification kit. Every immunoSEQ 96-well plate was sequenced on a separate single-read 150-cycle Illumina NextSeq 550 flow cell. On the study's bioinformatics: The immunoSEQ output contained only junctional sequences without quality scores, so filtering could not match that applied to full-length reads. To assign V/J genes and CDR3, sequences were annotated using PyIR, a Python wrapper for IgBLAST v1.9, with IMGT germline references. Any read was removed if the V/J assignment was weak (E-value above 1e-6), the CDR3 was missing, or the read contained stop codons, out-of-frame junctions, or ambiguous translated residues. A V3J clonotype was defined by an identical inferred V gene, J gene, and CDR3 amino acid sequence. To compute the percentage overlap between repertoires, the number of shared unique clonotypes was divided by the size of the smaller repertoire. Repertoire richness was assessed with RTK rarefaction, the Chao1 estimator, and Recon v2.1 estimates of unobserved clonotypes. This immuneACCESS table, as held by TCRdb, lists in-frame sequences with V and J called but not all clones. Of the missing ones, under half trace to an unresolved V gene in checked studies; the others have no known cause. That table furnishes V, J and clone size, whereas the DNA furnished D and trimming. Within this sample are more than 450,000 clones, with 60% to 85% of them counted one time only. The top ten constitute approximately 12% of the sample.

Healthy HIV-negative adults with no recently reported acute infections or vaccinations were included as donors. Every donor was a Caucasian adult residing in Nashville, Tennessee, USA. In the unsorted samples, 87 million or so PBMCs were counted, and genomic DNA was extracted using the QIAamp DNA Blood Mini kit. Blood was obtained by leukapheresis, after which PBMCs were separated by Ficoll-Histopaque density gradient centrifugation and cryopreserved in liquid nitrogen vapor phase. The source of this sequence is a woman aged 35 to 49 in good health. Some clones in this sample may be carry-over from other donors' samples. Sequencing was done on a sample of PBMCs. The receptor chain draws on TRBV9 and TRBJ1-1, with a weak D call of TRBD1 (5 bases match). The CDR3 region reads CASSATSRPGQAFF. The nucleotide sequence reads TGTGCCAGCAGCGCGACCTCGCGGCCGGGGCAAGCTTTCTTT.